One and the same sample provided the 2 T cell receptor beta chains below, sequenced in a study of blood T cell repertoires in COVID-19. Method: immunoSEQ multiplex PCR; TCRdb's copy keeps in-frame clones and lacks some. This table holds some 150,000 clones, around 75% found once. The sample was peripheral blood. Source of these receptors: a woman in her seventies with COVID-19, enrolled during active disease.

This chain joins TRBV30 and TRBJ1-6; possible D gene TRBD1, 5 bases. Germline V gives CDR1 GTSNPN, CDR2 SVGIG (reference sequence). Trimming took off 5 bases at V and 3 bases at J, with 17 bases between the two ends. The CDR3 runs to 16 residues. The CDR3, as DNA: TGTGCCTGGGGAAGGGACTCCTTGAGCTATAATTCACCCCTCCACTTT. Its protein is CAWGRDSLSYNSPLHF.

The chain is built from TRBV3-1 (or the pseudogene TRBV3-2) and TRBJ2-2; 7 bases are a match to TRBD2. The CDR3 sequence is 15 residues long. Trimming cost V 1 base and J 4 bases; bases outside gene matches: 3. The V gene's germline CDR1 is LGHDT and CDR2 YNNKEL (reference sequence). CDR3 nucleotides: TGTGCCAGCAGCCAAGGTCGGACTAGCACCGGGGAGCTGTTTTTT. It encodes CASSQGRTSTGELFF.